Each of the 25 T cell receptor beta chains below was sequenced from the same sample in a study of shared clonotypes between healthy human individuals. Measured with immunoSEQ multiplex PCR; TCRdb has only the in-frame clones, and not every one. In the table there are around 500,000 clones, roughly 80% of which are singletons. The sequenced sample was PBMCs. These receptors came from a woman in her forties in good health. Some clones in this sample may be carry-over from other donors' samples.

In regard to this clone: This likely reflects a read error, since a far larger clone is one base away. No DNA is shown, since the ends of the CDR3 on it are uncertain; the CDR3 is the one TCRdb lists. The sample has other DNA sequences that encode this CDR3 too. V gene TRBV29-1 combines with J gene TRBJ2-5; the D call in the table, TRBD1, was not verified against the DNA. Termini included, the CDR3 measures 14 amino acids. Germline V CDR1 and CDR2: SQVTM, ANQGSEA. CDR3 loop: CSVGQGNMYYEQYF.

This clone has just one count. The chain has TRBV13 and TRBJ2-3; D not resolved. CDR1 and CDR2 (germline): PRHDT, FYEKMQ (reference sequence). The CDR3 has 13 amino acids. V gave up 5 bases and J gave up 4 bases, with 10 bases separating them. This CDR3 is CASSRPPPDTQYF. For the CDR3, the DNA is TGTGCCAGCAGCCGGCCACCCCCAGATACGCAGTATTTT.

The chain joins TRBV27 to TRBJ1-2; D gene ambiguous. The germline V gene has CDR1 MNHEY and CDR2 SMNVEV (reference sequence). The germline V and J ends were trimmed by 6 bases and 1 base, with 15 bases remaining between them. The CDR3 spans 15 residues. The CDR3: CASSNGQPLNYGYTF. The CDR3 DNA follows: TGTGCCAGCAGCAACGGGCAGCCGCTTAACTATGGCTACACCTTC.

This clone was picked up one time. This chain uses TRBV11-1 with TRBJ1-2, with 10 nucleotides matching TRBD1. Germline CDR1 SGHAT, CDR2 FQDESV (reference sequence). CDR3 length: 13 amino acids. V gave up 6 bases and J gave up 4 bases; unmatched junction bases: 2. CDR3 nucleotides: TGTGCCAGCAGTTGGGACAGGGGCTATGGCTACACCTTC. Translated, it gives CASSWDRGYGYTF.

The count of this clone is one. The chain couples TRBV28 to TRBJ2-7, with D tentatively TRBD1 or TRBD2 (5 bases each). V was trimmed by 7 bases and J by 2 bases, leaving 15 bases between them. The CDR3 is 14 residues long. Germline lookup yields CDR1 MDHEN and CDR2 SYDVKM. The CDR3 DNA sequence: TGTGCCAGCACACCTCCCGGGGCGGCCTACGAGCAGTACTTC. It yields the protein CASTPPGAAYEQYF.

CDR3: CASSFRPKTGGANGGYTF. The DNA for the CDR3 is TGTGCCAGCAGCTTCCGACCTAAAACAGGGGGCGCAAATGGTGGCTACACCTTC. The rearrangement joins TRBV7-9 to TRBJ1-2, with 9 bases aligning to TRBD1. This CDR3 has 18 residues. Germline V gene data show CDR1 as SEHNR and CDR2 as FQNEAQ (reference sequence). The V gene end was trimmed by 3 bases and the J gene end by 7 bases; junction bases not matched to a gene: 18. Full variable domain (missing parts from reference TRBV7-9 and TRBJ1-2): DTGVSQNPRHKITKRGQNVTFRCDPISEHNRLYWYRQTLGQGPEFLTYFQNEAQLEKSRLLSDRFSAERPKGSFSTLEIQRTEQGDSAMYLCASSFRPKTGGANGGYTFGSGTRLTVV.

This clone occurred once. V usage is TRBV19 and J usage is TRBJ1-2; a possible D gene is TRBD1 (5 bases). This CDR3 region has 13 residues. Deletions cut 9 bases from V and 3 bases from J, with 14 bases between. Germline CDR1 reads LNHDA; CDR2 reads SQIVND (reference sequence). The CDR3 nucleotides are TGTGCCAGCAACCAGGGAGGGGACTATGGCTACACCTTC. This encodes CASNQGGDYGYTF.

This clone was seen a single time. This chain uses TRBV7-9 with TRBJ2-3, with 10 positions matching TRBD2. Trimming removed 5 bases from V and 0 bases from J; junction bases left unmatched: 5. Per germline, CDR1 SEHNR and CDR2 FQNEAQ (reference sequence). The CDR3 runs to 16 residues. The CDR3 reads CASSPTTSGSTDTQYF. DNA of the CDR3: TGTGCCAGCAGCCCAACGACTAGCGGGAGCACAGATACGCAGTATTTT.

Many counts were recorded for this clone. The rearrangement joins TRBV18 to TRBJ2-2; D gene uncertain. V lost 2 bases and J 5 bases, leaving 6 bases between the germline ends. CDR3 length: 13 amino acids. The germline V gene encodes CDR1 KGHSH and CDR2 LQKENI. The DNA of the CDR3 is TGTGCCAGCTCACCATGGGAAACCGGGGAGCTGTTTTTT. Its protein is CASSPWETGELFF.

The V and J genes are TRBV5-1 and TRBJ2-6; either TRBD1 or TRBD2 may supply D (5 bases each). Germline lookup yields CDR1 SGHRS and CDR2 YFSETQ. The CDR3 has 16 residues. Trimming shortened V by 4 bases and J by 4 bases, and 15 bases separated the two germline ends. The CDR3 nucleotides are TGCGCCAGCAGCCCCGGGACCCTCGGCGGGGCCAACGTCCTGACTTTC. Its protein product is CASSPGTLGGANVLTF.

This chain links TRBV10-3 with TRBJ2-7; 10 bases agree with TRBD2. Trimming cost V 6 bases and J 4 bases; bases outside gene matches: 6. The CDR3 covers 14 residues. Germline V CDR1 and CDR2: ENHRY, SYGVKD. CDR3 DNA: TGTGCCATCAGCAGGAGCGGGAGGGATTACGAGCAGTACTTC. Translated: CAISRSGRDYEQYF.

As regards this clone: Since a far larger clone is one base different, this is likely a read error. Other DNA sequences within the sample encode an identical CDR3. V gene TRBV21-1 combines with J gene TRBJ2-7. TRBV21-1 is reported as a pseudogene. This CDR3 spans 12 amino acids. The CDR3 reads CASQEPTYEQYF. In nucleotides, the CDR3 is TGTGCCAGCCAGGAGCCTACCTACGAGCAGTACTTC.

This chain connects TRBV7-9 to TRBJ2-1; tentative D call: TRBD2 (5 bases). Per the germline V gene, CDR1 is SEHNR and CDR2 is FQNEAQ (reference sequence). The CDR3 is 18 residues long. Deletions cut 5 bases from V and 1 base from J, with 21 bases between. The CDR3 is CASSRTGGLARSYNEQFF. CDR3 sequence (DNA): TGTGCCAGCAGCCGAACCGGTGGGCTAGCAAGGTCCTACAATGAGCAGTTCTTC.

In its sample, this clone was seen a few times. This chain uses TRBV2 with TRBJ1-2, with a weak D call TRBD1 (5 bases). The CDR3 spans 14 residues. CDR1 is SNHLY and CDR2 is FYNNEI in the germline V gene. Trimming left V 5 bases short and J 5 bases short, with 15 bases between. The CDR3 bases are TGTGCCAGCAGTAAACAACCGGGGCCATATGGCTACACCTTC. It codes for CASSKQPGPYGYTF. The full variable domain, its missing parts supplied by reference TRBV2 and TRBJ1-2, is EPEVTQTPSHQVTQMGQEVILRCVPISNHLYFYWYRQILGQKVEFLVSFYNNEISEKSEIFDDQFSVERPDGSNFTLKIRSTKLEDSAMYFCASSKQPGPYGYTFGSGTRLTVV.

The genes are TRBV4-2 and TRBJ2-5; no clear D gene. V was trimmed by 0 bases and J by 2 bases, leaving 10 bases between them. The CDR3 contains 15 residues. From germline, CDR1 is LGHNA and CDR2 YNFKEQ. DNA for the CDR3: TGTGCCAGCAGCCAAGAGCGACGGAAACAAGAGACCCAGTACTTC. As protein: CASSQERRKQETQYF.

Details on this clone: The likely explanation is a read error, given a far larger clone one base away. Other DNA sequences within the sample encode an identical CDR3. The chain links TRBV29-1 to TRBJ1-1, with D possibly TRBD1 on 5 matching bases. V lost 3 bases to trimming and J lost 4 bases, with 18 bases between them. Per germline, CDR1 SQVTM and CDR2 ANQGSEA. This CDR3 contains 15 residues. CDR3 in amino acids: CSVDKEGIGITEAFF. The CDR3 DNA is TGCAGCGTTGATAAAGAGGGGATTGGGATCACTGAAGCTTTCTTT.

The CDR3: CASSLEASGEQFF. In DNA, the CDR3 is TGCGCCAGCAGCTTGGAGGCTAGCGGTGAGCAGTTCTTC. This chain connects TRBV5-1 to TRBJ2-1; the match to TRBD2 covers 7 bases. There are 13 residues in the CDR3. With V trimmed by 0 bases and J by 9 bases, 3 bases remained unmatched. Germline CDR1 is SGHRS and CDR2 is YFSETQ. The whole variable domain, filled in from reference TRBV5-1 and TRBJ2-1, reads KAGVTQTPRYLIKTRGQQVTLSCSPISGHRSVSWYQQTPGQGLQFLFEYFSETQRNKGNFPGRFSGRQFSNSRSEMNVSTLELGDSALYLCASSLEASGEQFFGPGTRLTVL.

This clone was observed a handful of times. This same CDR3 is encoded by further DNA sequences in the sample. The V call is TRBV6-5, the J call TRBJ1-1; tentative D call: TRBD1 (5 bases). This CDR3 contains 13 residues. The germline CDR1 and CDR2 sequences are MNHEY and SVGAGI. The germline V and J ends were trimmed by 2 bases and 1 base, with 5 bases remaining between them. The CDR3 DNA sequence: TGTGCCAGCAGTTACGGGGGGAACACTGAAGCTTTCTTT. This sequence encodes CASSYGGNTEAFF.

The J gene is TRBJ2-1, the V gene TRBV2; TRBD2 might be the D (6 bases). Germline CDR1 SNHLY, CDR2 FYNNEI. The CDR3 runs to 14 residues. Trimming took 7 bases from V and 8 from J, leaving 18 bases between them. The CDR3 nucleotides read TGTGCCAGCAACCGGGACTTCTCGGTCCATGAGCAGTTCTTC. Protein sequence: CASNRDFSVHEQFF.

V and J are TRBV2 and TRBJ1-1, with 8 bases lining up with TRBD1. Unmatched junction bases numbered 3, after V lost 6 bases and J lost 0 bases. The germline V gene encodes CDR1 SNHLY and CDR2 FYNNEI. The CDR3 is 14 residues long. The DNA for the CDR3 is TGTGCCAGCAGCAGACAGGGGATGAACACTGAAGCTTTCTTT. Translating gives CASSRQGMNTEAFF.

Note on this clone: A far larger clone lies a single base away; this is likely a read error. Other nucleotide sequences from this sample produce the same CDR3. The chain combines TRBV28 with TRBJ2-5; D is unclear. The last part of the DNA fits TRBJ2-7 better; the J call may be wrong. Germline values: CDR1 MDHEN, CDR2 SYDVKM. The CDR3 has 11 amino acids. CDR3 region: CASSFSYEQYF. CDR3 nucleotide sequence: TGTGCCAGCAGTTTCTCATACGAGCAGTACTTC.

To note about this clone: This is likely an artifact of a read error, given a far larger clone one base away. The chain couples TRBV7-2 to TRBJ2-3; 13 bases are a match to TRBD2. Per germline, CDR1 SGHTA and CDR2 FQGNSA. J lost 4 bases, V lost 4 bases, and 8 bases had no gene match. This CDR3 comprises 17 residues. CDR3 nucleotide sequence: TGTGCCAGCAGCTCCTTTGGGACTAGCGGGAACGCAGATACGCAGTATTTT. This translates into CASSSFGTSGNADTQYF.

The chain has TRBV9 and TRBJ2-7; perhaps TRBD1 as D (5 bases). Trimming stripped 0 bases from V and 2 bases from J, with 9 bases between. Germline V gene lookup returns CDR1 SGDLS and CDR2 YYNGEE. CDR3 length: 14 amino acids. The CDR3 protein is CASSVANRPYEQYF. The CDR3 DNA sequence: TGTGCCAGCAGCGTAGCTAACAGGCCCTACGAGCAGTACTTC.

With regard to this clone: A far larger clone is one nucleotide away, so this likely arose from a read error. Other DNA sequences in the same sample also yield this CDR3. The V gene is TRBV4-3, the J gene TRBJ2-6; a possible D gene is TRBD1 (5 bases). The germline gives CDR1 LGHNA, CDR2 YSLEER. CDR3 length: 15 residues. CDR3 DNA: TGCGCCAGCAGCCAAGGGACCCATGGGGCCAACGTCCTTACTTTC. This codes for CASSQGTHGANVLTF.

Remarks on this clone: The likely explanation is a read error, given a far larger clone one base away. Other DNA sequences in the sample encode the same CDR3. V usage is TRBV5-1 and J usage is TRBJ2-5; no clear D gene. Trimming removed 4 bases from V and 5 bases from J, with 12 bases in between. This CDR3 region has 13 residues. Germline CDR1 reads SGHRS; CDR2 reads YFSETQ. CDR3 sequence: CASSRTERETQYF. The CDR3 DNA sequence: TGCGCCAGCAGCCGAACCGAACGGGAGACCCAGTACTTC.